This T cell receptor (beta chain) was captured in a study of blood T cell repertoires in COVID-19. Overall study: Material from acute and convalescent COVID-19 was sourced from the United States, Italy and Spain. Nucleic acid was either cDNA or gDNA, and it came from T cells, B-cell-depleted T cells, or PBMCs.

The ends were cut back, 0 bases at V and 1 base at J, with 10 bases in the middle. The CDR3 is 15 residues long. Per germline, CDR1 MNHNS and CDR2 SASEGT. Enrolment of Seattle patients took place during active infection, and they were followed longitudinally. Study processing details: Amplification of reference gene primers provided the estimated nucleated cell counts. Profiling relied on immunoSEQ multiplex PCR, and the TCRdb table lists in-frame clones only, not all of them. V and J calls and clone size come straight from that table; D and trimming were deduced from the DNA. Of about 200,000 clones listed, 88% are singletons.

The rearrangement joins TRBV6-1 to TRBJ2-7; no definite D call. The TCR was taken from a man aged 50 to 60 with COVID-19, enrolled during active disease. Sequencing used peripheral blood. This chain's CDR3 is CASSEANPSSYEQYF. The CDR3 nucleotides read TGTGCCAGCAGTGAAGCAAACCCTAGTTCCTACGAGCAGTACTTC.